Listed below are T cell receptor beta chains from one sample, sequenced in a study of response to subunit inactivated influenza vaccine. From the RT-PCR reads, TCRdb called clonotypes with MiXCR, one entry per CDR3 protein. The sample lists 200,000 to 250,000 distinct CDR3 sequences, over 9% occurring once. This specimen consisted of non-naive T cells sorted from PBMCs, obtained approximately 15 days before vaccination. The receptors originated from a man between 45 and 60 years old who received an inactivated influenza vaccine. The CDR3 runs from the conserved cysteine through the conserved F or W. A D gene is named only where the DNA matches it firmly. Only some rows state a clone size, as once, few, many or a class for expanded clones.

J	V	size	D	DNA	CDR3
TRBJ2-5	TRBV15	few	-	TGTGCCACCAGCGTACAGGCACAAGAGACCCAGTACTTC	CATSVQAQETQYF
TRBJ1-5	TRBV15	many	-	TGTGCCACCCAAACTCAGGGTAGGAGTCAGCCCCAGCATTTT	CATQTQGRSQPQHF
TRBJ2-1	TRBV7-2	few	-	TGTGCCAGCAGCTTAGTGCGTTACAATGAGCAGTTCTTC	CASSLVRYNEQFF
TRBJ2-3	TRBV6-2/TRBV6-3	-	-	TGTGCCAGCAGTTACCGGGAGAGCACAGATACGCAGTATTTT	CASSYRESTDTQYF
TRBJ2-2	TRBV6-2/TRBV6-3	many	-	TGTGCCAGCAGGAGGGAGAGACCGAACACCGGGGAGCTGTTTTTT	CASRRERPNTGELFF
TRBJ2-2	TRBV5-1	many	-	TGCGCCAGCACCACCATCACCGGTTCCGGGGAGCTGTTTTTT	CASTTITGSGELFF
TRBJ2-1	TRBV6-2/TRBV6-3	-	TRBD2	TGTGCCAGCAGTTACTCAGGAGCGGGAGGAAATGAGCAGTTCTTC	CASSYSGAGGNEQFF
TRBJ2-7	TRBV9	many	-	TGTGCCAGCAGCGTAGGGTGGGGGGTCTACGAGCAGTACTTC	CASSVGWGVYEQYF
TRBJ2-1	TRBV3-1	many	TRBD2	TGTGCCAGCATCTCTCGCCGGGTAACTAGCGGGGGGGCTGTCAATGAGCAGTTCTTC	CASISRRVTSGGAVNEQFF
TRBJ2-1	TRBV20-1	many	-	TGCAGTGCGCCGGGCCGGGGCAGGATTGAGCAGTTCTTC	CSAPGRGRIEQFF
TRBJ2-1	TRBV27	-	TRBD2	TGTGCCAGCAGTTTATCTAGCGGGATCTGGGATGAGCAGTTCTTC	CASSLSSGIWDEQFF
TRBJ2-5	TRBV5-6	few	TRBD2	TGTGCCAGCAGCTTGTGGGACTATCGGGGGTTAGAGACCCAGTACTTC	CASSLWDYRGLETQYF
TRBJ2-1	TRBV6-2/TRBV6-3	-	-	TGTGCCAGCAGGGATCGGGGGATCTCCTACAATGAGCAGTTCTTC	CASRDRGISYNEQFF
TRBJ2-6	TRBV7-9	many	-	TGTGCCAGCAGGAAAGCTTGGAACAGAACCTTTAGCTCTGGGGCCAACGTCCTGACTTTC	CASRKAWNRTFSSGANVLTF
TRBJ2-3	TRBV5-1	-	-	TGCGCCAGCACCCTAGCGCCCGCGCAGGATACGCAGTATTTT	CASTLAPAQDTQYF
TRBJ1-5	TRBV28	-	-	TGTGCCAGCACCCGGGGGGGAGCGAGCAATCAGCCCCAGCATTTT	CASTRGGASNQPQHF
TRBJ1-5	TRBV7-2	-	TRBD1	TGTGCCAGCAGCTTCGGGACAGGGGATCAGCCCCAGCATTTT	CASSFGTGDQPQHF
TRBJ2-3	TRBV24-1	-	-	TGTGTCACCAGTGACTCAAGGCTGACAGATACGCAGTATTTT	CVTSDSRLTDTQYF
TRBJ2-6	TRBV4-1	-	-	TGCGCCAGCAGCCCCCAGGGGGGACCTGGGGCCAACGTCCTGACTTTC	CASSPQGGPGANVLTF
TRBJ1-1	TRBV5-8	few	-	TGTGCCAGCAGCTCCTTTACGGGACACCAAAACACTGAAGCTTTCTTT	CASSSFTGHQNTEAFF
TRBJ1-2	TRBV11-2	many	-	TGTGCCAGCAGGACCTCGGGACGGACAAAGTTCTATGGCTACACCTTC	CASRTSGRTKFYGYTF
TRBJ1-5	TRBV4-3	few	-	TGCGCCAGCAGCCAAGATTCACGGGGCCGGCCCCAGCATTTT	CASSQDSRGRPQHF
TRBJ2-5	TRBV11-2	-	-	TGTGCCAGCAGCGACCCGGGGACCCAGTACTTC	CASSDPGTQYF
TRBJ2-1	TRBV9	few	TRBD2	TGTGCCAGCAGCGTACCGGGACTAGCGATGTACAATGAGCAGTTCTTC	CASSVPGLAMYNEQFF
TRBJ2-1	TRBV12-3/TRBV12-4	many	-	TGTGCCAGCAGTTTAGGGCGGAATGAGCAGTTCTTC	CASSLGRNEQFF
TRBJ2-7	TRBV7-2	-	-	TGTGCCAGCAGCCCACTAGGTGGGGCCCCCTCGCGGGAGCAGTACTTC	CASSPLGGAPSREQYF
TRBJ2-7	TRBV28	many	-	TGTGCCAGCAGTTTATGGGGCCAGATCGGCTACGAGCAGTACTTC	CASSLWGQIGYEQYF
TRBJ1-1	TRBV7-2	few	-	TGTGCCAGCAGCCCCGATATGGGAAGGGCTGAAGCTTTCTTT	CASSPDMGRAEAFF
TRBJ1-6	TRBV20-1	-	-	TGCAGTGCTAGAGATTGGAAGACTAATTCACCCCTCCACTTT	CSARDWKTNSPLHF
TRBJ1-5	TRBV19	few	-	TGTGCCAGTAGTATGACGGGTAATCAGCCCCAGCATTTT	CASSMTGNQPQHF
TRBJ2-5	TRBV12-3/TRBV12-4	many	TRBD1	TGTGCCAGCAGTTACACAGGGGGGGAGACCCAGTACTTC	CASSYTGGETQYF
TRBJ1-2	TRBV28	-	-	TGTGCCAGCAGCCTCCTGTATCTAACTTATGGCTACACCTTC	CASSLLYLTYGYTF
TRBJ2-7	TRBV12-3/TRBV12-4	many	TRBD2	TGTGCCAGCAATACCGGGACTATTTCCCACGAGCAGTACTTC	CASNTGTISHEQYF
TRBJ1-5	TRBV20-1	-	-	TGCAGTGCTAGAACCCAGGTCGGTGGGTATAGCAATCAGCCCCAGCATTTT	CSARTQVGGYSNQPQHF
TRBJ1-5	TRBV5-5	many	-	TGTGCCAGCAGCTTGGCGGCAGGCAATCAGCCCCAGCATTTT	CASSLAAGNQPQHF
TRBJ2-3	TRBV3-1	many	TRBD2	TGTGCCAGCAGCCAAGAGGCCTGGACTAGCGGGGTTAACACGCAGTATTTT	CASSQEAWTSGVNTQYF
TRBJ2-2	TRBV6-5	many	-	TGTGCCAGCAGTTCCACACCCGGGGAGCTGTTTTTT	CASSSTPGELFF
TRBJ1-6	TRBV5-1	few	-	TGCGCCAGCGGGGAAGGTCATAATTCACCCCTCCACTTT	CASGEGHNSPLHF
TRBJ2-7	TRBV5-1	-	TRBD1	TGCGCCAGCAGCTTGACAGGGGGGAATTACGAGCAGTACTTC	CASSLTGGNYEQYF
TRBJ1-2	TRBV27	few	TRBD1	TGTGCCAGCAGTTTATATCGACAGGGGGAAAGCTATGGCTACACCTTC	CASSLYRQGESYGYTF
TRBJ2-7	TRBV18	few	-	TGTGCCAGCTCCCCCGGGGGTTTTGGCTACGAGCAGTACTTC	CASSPGGFGYEQYF
TRBJ2-1	TRBV20-1	-	-	TGCAGTGCTAGAGATTCTTTCAGCGGCGATGAGCAGTTCTTC	CSARDSFSGDEQFF
TRBJ2-1	TRBV5-1	-	-	TGCGCCAGCAGCTTGAGACCGACACCGGGACTGGCCTACAATGAGCAGTTCTTC	CASSLRPTPGLAYNEQFF
TRBJ2-2	TRBV7-2	many	-	TGTGCCAGCAGCTTAGTATCCAGAACCGGGGAGCTGTTTTTT	CASSLVSRTGELFF
TRBJ2-1	TRBV5-4	-	TRBD2	TGTGCCAGCAGCTCTCCTAGCGGGGGCTACAATGAGCAGTTCTTC	CASSSPSGGYNEQFF
TRBJ1-5	TRBV29-1	many	-	TGCAGCGTCTCAGGGGATAGCAATCAGCCCCAGCATTTT	CSVSGDSNQPQHF
TRBJ2-2	TRBV28	-	-	TGTGCCACCGTGGACAGCTACACCGGGGAGCTGTTTTTT	CATVDSYTGELFF
TRBJ2-3	TRBV4-2	few	TRBD2	TGTGCCAGCAGCCAAGCTACTAGCGCAGATACGCAGTATTTT	CASSQATSADTQYF